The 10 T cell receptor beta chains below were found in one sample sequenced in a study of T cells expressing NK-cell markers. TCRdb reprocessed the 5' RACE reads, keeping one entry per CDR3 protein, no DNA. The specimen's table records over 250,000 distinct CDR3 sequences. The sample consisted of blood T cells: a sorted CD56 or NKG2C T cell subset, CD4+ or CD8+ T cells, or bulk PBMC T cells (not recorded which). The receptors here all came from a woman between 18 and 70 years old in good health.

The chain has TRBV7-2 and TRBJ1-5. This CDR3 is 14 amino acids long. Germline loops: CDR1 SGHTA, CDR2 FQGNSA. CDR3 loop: CASSRVWGGQPQHF.

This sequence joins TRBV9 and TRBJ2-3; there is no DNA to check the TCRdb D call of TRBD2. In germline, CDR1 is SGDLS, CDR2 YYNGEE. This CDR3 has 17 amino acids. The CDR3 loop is CASHRRQRLADTDTQYF.

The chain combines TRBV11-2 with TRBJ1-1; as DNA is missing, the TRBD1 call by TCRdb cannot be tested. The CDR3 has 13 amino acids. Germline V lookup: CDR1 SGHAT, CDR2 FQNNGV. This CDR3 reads CASSPDRGSEAFF. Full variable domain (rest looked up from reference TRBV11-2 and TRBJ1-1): EAGVAQSPRYKIIEKRQSVAFWCNPISGHATLYWYQQILGQGPKLLIQFQNNGVVDDSQLPKDRFSAERLKGVDSTLKIQPAKLEDSAVYLCASSPDRGSEAFFGQGTRLTVV.

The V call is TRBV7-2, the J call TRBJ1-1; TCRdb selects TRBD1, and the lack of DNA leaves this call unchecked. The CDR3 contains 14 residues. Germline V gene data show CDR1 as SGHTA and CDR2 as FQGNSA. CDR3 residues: CASSSRRGNTEAFF.

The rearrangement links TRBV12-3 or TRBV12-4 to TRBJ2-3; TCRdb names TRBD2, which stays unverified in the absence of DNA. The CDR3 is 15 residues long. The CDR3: CASSLQTSGTDTQYF.

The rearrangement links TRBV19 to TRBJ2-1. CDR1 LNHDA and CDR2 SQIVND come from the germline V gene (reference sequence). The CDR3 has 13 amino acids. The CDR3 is CASSTHLGNEQFF.

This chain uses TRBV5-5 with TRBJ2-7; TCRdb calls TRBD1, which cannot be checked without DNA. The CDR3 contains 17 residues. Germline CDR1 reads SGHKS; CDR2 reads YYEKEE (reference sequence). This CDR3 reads CASSSRVGGTVAYEQYF.

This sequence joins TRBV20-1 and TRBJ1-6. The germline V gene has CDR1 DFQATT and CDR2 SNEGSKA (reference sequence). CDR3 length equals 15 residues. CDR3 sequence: CSASSGNSYNSPLHF.

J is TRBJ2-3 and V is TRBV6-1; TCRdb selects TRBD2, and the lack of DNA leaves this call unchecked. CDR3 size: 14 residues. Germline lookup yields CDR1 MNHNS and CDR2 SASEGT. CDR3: CASTPGGSSDTQYF.

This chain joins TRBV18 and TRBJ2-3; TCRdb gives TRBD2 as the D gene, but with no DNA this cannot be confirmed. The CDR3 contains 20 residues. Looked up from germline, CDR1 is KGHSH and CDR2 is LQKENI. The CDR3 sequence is CASSPPPRLAGGGATDTQYF.